This T cell receptor beta chain was identified during a study of read filtering for tumor transcriptome and immune sequencing. Study-level background: RNA-seq yielded only about 75 to 1,300 TCR reads, IR-seq about 4 to 10.27 million. Study-wide results and limits: Roughly 79% of IR-seq clonotypes had one read, totaling about 3.5% of reads; RNA-seq: 74.6% and 44.6%.

From approximately 430 ng of RNA, a library with molecular barcoded alpha/delta and beta/gamma adaptors was made. TCRdb itself ran the reads through MiXCR, one entry per CDR3 protein. The table records tens of thousands of distinct CDR3 sequences, 20% to 25% of them present only once. This clonotype was recorded at least ten times. Its matching antigen is unknown. V dropped 7 bases and J dropped 3; count of bases not matched to a gene: 6. The CDR3 is 14 residues long. From germline, CDR1 is SQVTM and CDR2 ANQGSEA. The sequenced material came from a population of CD138-negative cells sorted from bone marrow. V is TRBV29-1 and J is TRBJ2-1; 10 nucleotides align to TRBD1. The receptor comes from a donor aged 40 or over with multiple myeloma. CDR3: CSGLTGGIYNEQFF. The CDR3 nucleotides are TGCAGCGGTCTGACAGGGGGCATCTACAATGAGCAGTTCTTC.